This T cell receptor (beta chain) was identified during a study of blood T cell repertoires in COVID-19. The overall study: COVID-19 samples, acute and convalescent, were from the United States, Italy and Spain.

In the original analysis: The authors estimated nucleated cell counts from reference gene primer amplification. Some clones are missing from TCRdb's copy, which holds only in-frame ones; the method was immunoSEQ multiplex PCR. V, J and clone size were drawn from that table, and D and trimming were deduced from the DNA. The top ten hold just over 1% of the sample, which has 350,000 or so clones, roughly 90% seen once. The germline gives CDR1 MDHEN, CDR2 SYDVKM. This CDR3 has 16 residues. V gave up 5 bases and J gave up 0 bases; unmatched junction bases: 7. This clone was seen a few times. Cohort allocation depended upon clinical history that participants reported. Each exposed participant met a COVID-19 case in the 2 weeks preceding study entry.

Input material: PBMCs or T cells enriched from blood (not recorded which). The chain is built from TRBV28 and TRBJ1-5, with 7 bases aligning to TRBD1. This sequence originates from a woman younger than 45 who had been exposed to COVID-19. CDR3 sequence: CASSQGTDYSNQPQHF. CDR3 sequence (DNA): TGTGCCAGCAGTCAGGGGACAGACTATAGCAATCAGCCCCAGCATTTT.